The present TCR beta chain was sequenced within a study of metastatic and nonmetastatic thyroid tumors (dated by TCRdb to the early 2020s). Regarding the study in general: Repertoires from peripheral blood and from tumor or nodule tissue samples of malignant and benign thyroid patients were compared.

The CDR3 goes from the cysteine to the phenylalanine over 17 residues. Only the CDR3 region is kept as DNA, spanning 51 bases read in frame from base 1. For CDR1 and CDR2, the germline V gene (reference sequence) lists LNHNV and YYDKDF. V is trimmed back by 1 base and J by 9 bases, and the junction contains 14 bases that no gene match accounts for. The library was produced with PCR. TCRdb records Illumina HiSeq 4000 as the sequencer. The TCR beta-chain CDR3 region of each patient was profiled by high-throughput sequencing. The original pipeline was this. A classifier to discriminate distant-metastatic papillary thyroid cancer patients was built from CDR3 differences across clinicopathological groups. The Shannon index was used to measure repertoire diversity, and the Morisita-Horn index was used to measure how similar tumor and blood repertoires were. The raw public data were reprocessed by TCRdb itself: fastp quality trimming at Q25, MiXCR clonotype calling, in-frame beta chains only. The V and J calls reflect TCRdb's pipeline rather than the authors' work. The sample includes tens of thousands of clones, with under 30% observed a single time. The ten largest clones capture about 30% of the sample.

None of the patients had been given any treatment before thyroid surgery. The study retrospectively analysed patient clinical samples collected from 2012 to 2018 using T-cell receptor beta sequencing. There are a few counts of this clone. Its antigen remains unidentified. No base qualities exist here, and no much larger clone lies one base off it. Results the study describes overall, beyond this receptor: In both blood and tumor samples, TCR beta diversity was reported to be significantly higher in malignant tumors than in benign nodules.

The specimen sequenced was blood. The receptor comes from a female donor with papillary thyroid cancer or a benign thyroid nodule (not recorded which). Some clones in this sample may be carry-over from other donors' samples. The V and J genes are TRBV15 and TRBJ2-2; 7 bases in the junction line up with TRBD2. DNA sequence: TGTGCCACCAGCAGAGGAGCTTACAGCGGGGCGGACCGGGAGCTGTTTTTT. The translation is CATSRGAYSGADRELFF.